This is a list of T cell receptor beta chains from one sample in a study of T cell responses to AZD1222 COVID-19 vaccine. Generated by immunoSEQ multiplex PCR, the TCRdb table keeps only in-frame clones and is missing some. This table holds around 130,000 clones, about 82% found once. The sequencing used peripheral blood, collected on day 0 of AZD1222 vaccination. The origin of the receptors is an adult in good health. The CDR3 runs from the conserved cysteine through the conserved F or W. Each record gives: V gene, J gene, clone size, D gene, CDR3 DNA, CDR3 protein. A D gene is named only where the DNA matches it firmly. Clone sizes are given selectively: once, few, many, or a class where the clone is expanded.

V gene: TRBV28; J gene: TRBJ1-1; clone size: .; D gene: .; CDR3 DNA: TGTGCCAGCAGCCCCGGGCCCGCAAGACGCGGAGCTTTCTTT; CDR3 protein: CASSPGPARRGAFF
V gene: TRBV2; J gene: TRBJ1-5; clone size: .; D gene: .; CDR3 DNA: TGTGCCAGCACCAAACCACAGGGACGAAGCAATCAGCCCCAGCATTTT; CDR3 protein: CASTKPQGRSNQPQHF
V gene: TRBV6-4; J gene: TRBJ2-3; clone size: .; D gene: .; CDR3 DNA: TGTGCCAGCAGCGGAGGGGTCCTTCCGACAGATACGCAGTATTTT; CDR3 protein: CASSGGVLPTDTQYF
V gene: TRBV4-1; J gene: TRBJ1-6; clone size: .; D gene: .; CDR3 DNA: TGCGCCAGCAGCCAACCCCCACTAGGGCCCAATTCACCCCTCCACTTT; CDR3 protein: CASSQPPLGPNSPLHF
V gene: TRBV5-1; J gene: TRBJ2-4; clone size: .; D gene: .; CDR3 DNA: TGCGCCAGCAGCTATGGGACACAGGGACGTGCCAAAAACATTCAGTACTTC; CDR3 protein: CASSYGTQGRAKNIQYF
V gene: TRBV12-3/TRBV12-4; J gene: TRBJ1-2; clone size: .; D gene: TRBD1; CDR3 DNA: TGTGCCAGCAATAACAGGGGCGGCTATGGCTACACCTTC; CDR3 protein: CASNNRGGYGYTF
V gene: TRBV7-6; J gene: TRBJ2-7; clone size: .; D gene: TRBD2; CDR3 DNA: TGTGCCAGCAGCTTAGAGGCTAGCGGGCCTGGGACGTACGAGCAGTACTTC; CDR3 protein: CASSLEASGPGTYEQYF
V gene: TRBV7-3; J gene: TRBJ1-1; clone size: .; D gene: .; CDR3 DNA: TGTGCCAGCAGCTTAATCGGGACAAGGGACACTGAAGCTTTCTTT; CDR3 protein: CASSLIGTRDTEAFF
V gene: TRBV3-1/TRBV3-2; J gene: TRBJ2-7; clone size: .; D gene: .; CDR3 DNA: TGTGCCAGCGCTTTTGGGGGCTCCTACGAGCAGTACTTC; CDR3 protein: CASAFGGSYEQYF
V gene: TRBV6-5; J gene: TRBJ2-1; clone size: .; D gene: TRBD1; CDR3 DNA: TGTGCCAGCAGTTACTCCGGACAGGGGTGGCATGAGCAGTTCTTC; CDR3 protein: CASSYSGQGWHEQFF
V gene: TRBV7-8; J gene: TRBJ2-3; clone size: .; D gene: TRBD1; CDR3 DNA: TGTGCCAGCAGCGACCCTGACCGGGACAGGGTCACAGATACGCAGTATTTT; CDR3 protein: CASSDPDRDRVTDTQYF
V gene: TRBV2; J gene: TRBJ1-1; clone size: .; D gene: .; CDR3 DNA: TGTGCCAGCTCAACAGGGTCTGAAGCTTTCTTT; CDR3 protein: CASSTGSEAFF
V gene: TRBV18; J gene: TRBJ1-1; clone size: .; D gene: .; CDR3 DNA: TGTGCCAGCTCACCGGCAGGGAACACTGAAGCTTTCTTT; CDR3 protein: CASSPAGNTEAFF
V gene: TRBV6-1; J gene: TRBJ2-4; clone size: .; D gene: .; CDR3 DNA: TGTGCCAGCAGTGAGAACATTCAGTACTTC; CDR3 protein: CASSENIQYF
V gene: TRBV28; J gene: TRBJ1-6; clone size: .; D gene: .; CDR3 DNA: TGTGCCAGCAGTTCAGATTCACCCCTCCACTTT; CDR3 protein: CASSSDSPLHF
V gene: TRBV12-5; J gene: TRBJ2-1; clone size: .; D gene: TRBD2; CDR3 DNA: TGTGCTAGTGGTTTGGCCTCGGGGGGACTCTACAATGAGCAGTTCTTC; CDR3 protein: CASGLASGGLYNEQFF
V gene: TRBV10-3; J gene: TRBJ2-2; clone size: .; D gene: TRBD1; CDR3 DNA: TGTGCCATCAGTGGTGACAGGGAACTTGACACCGGGGAGCTGTTTTTT; CDR3 protein: CAISGDRELDTGELFF
V gene: TRBV9; J gene: TRBJ1-5; clone size: .; D gene: .; CDR3 DNA: TGTGCCAGCAGCGTCGGGGGGAGCCAGCCCCAGCATTTT; CDR3 protein: CASSVGGSQPQHF
V gene: TRBV5-1; J gene: TRBJ1-1; clone size: .; D gene: .; CDR3 DNA: TGCGCCAGCAGTTTAAGCACAGGGTCCACTGAAGCTTTCTTT; CDR3 protein: CASSLSTGSTEAFF
V gene: TRBV3-1/TRBV3-2; J gene: TRBJ1-6; clone size: .; D gene: .; CDR3 DNA: TGTGCCAGCAGCCAAACCTCCTCTACGGATTCACCCCTCCACTTT; CDR3 protein: CASSQTSSTDSPLHF
V gene: TRBV6-5; J gene: TRBJ2-3; clone size: .; D gene: .; CDR3 DNA: TGTGCCAGCAGTTACTCACACCGTCCCACAGATACGCAGTATTTT; CDR3 protein: CASSYSHRPTDTQYF
V gene: TRBV10-3; J gene: TRBJ2-7; clone size: .; D gene: TRBD2; CDR3 DNA: TGTGCCATCTCTACCCTCCAGGTGGGGGGGGGATACGAGCAGTACTTC; CDR3 protein: CAISTLQVGGGYEQYF
V gene: TRBV19; J gene: TRBJ2-4; clone size: once; D gene: .; CDR3 DNA: TGTGCCACGTCAGGGATTTACGGGGACATTCAGTACTTC; CDR3 protein: CATSGIYGDIQYF
V gene: TRBV28; J gene: TRBJ2-7; clone size: .; D gene: TRBD2; CDR3 DNA: TGTGCCAGCAGACCACCGGGACTAGTGCACGAGCAGTACTTC; CDR3 protein: CASRPPGLVHEQYF
V gene: TRBV7-3; J gene: TRBJ2-1; clone size: .; D gene: .; CDR3 DNA: TGTGCCAGCAGCTTATCGGCGGGCCGTTACAATGAGCAGTTCTTC; CDR3 protein: CASSLSAGRYNEQFF
V gene: TRBV20-1; J gene: TRBJ2-3; clone size: .; D gene: TRBD2; CDR3 DNA: TGCAGTGCTAGTCGACTTGGGGGGGATTTACTAGCGGGAGTATTGACAGATACGCAGTATTTT; CDR3 protein: CSASRLGGDLLAGVLTDTQYF
V gene: TRBV5-1; J gene: TRBJ2-7; clone size: .; D gene: TRBD1; CDR3 DNA: TGCGCCAGCAGCATGGACAGGGCTCTCGAGCAGTACTTC; CDR3 protein: CASSMDRALEQYF
V gene: TRBV2; J gene: TRBJ2-5; clone size: .; D gene: TRBD2; CDR3 DNA: TGTGCCAGCAGTGAACTAGCGGGACAAGAGACCCAGTACTTC; CDR3 protein: CASSELAGQETQYF
V gene: TRBV7-9; J gene: TRBJ1-1; clone size: .; D gene: .; CDR3 DNA: TGTGCCAGCAGCTTAGGGACAATGAACACTGAAGCTTTCTTT; CDR3 protein: CASSLGTMNTEAFF
V gene: TRBV5-1; J gene: TRBJ2-7; clone size: .; D gene: TRBD1; CDR3 DNA: TGCGCCAGCAGATTCACAGGGGGAAAGTACGAGCAGTACTTC; CDR3 protein: CASRFTGGKYEQYF
V gene: TRBV9; J gene: TRBJ2-7; clone size: .; D gene: .; CDR3 DNA: TGTGCCAGCAGCCCGGGCCTCGGTACCTACGAGCAGTACTTC; CDR3 protein: CASSPGLGTYEQYF
V gene: TRBV7-2; J gene: TRBJ2-5; clone size: once; D gene: TRBD2; CDR3 DNA: TGTGCCAGCAGCTTATTTCCGCGGGGGGGCGGGGAGACCCAGTACTTC; CDR3 protein: CASSLFPRGGGETQYF
V gene: TRBV18; J gene: TRBJ2-7; clone size: .; D gene: .; CDR3 DNA: TGTGCCAGCTCACCAACTAGCTCAGGGGAGCAGTACTTC; CDR3 protein: CASSPTSSGEQYF
V gene: TRBV7-8; J gene: TRBJ2-7; clone size: .; D gene: TRBD2; CDR3 DNA: TGTGCCAGCAGGCAAGCCCGACTAGCGGGACGGGGGGAGCAGTACTTC; CDR3 protein: CASRQARLAGRGEQYF
V gene: TRBV6-6; J gene: TRBJ1-1; clone size: .; D gene: .; CDR3 DNA: TGTGCCAGCAGTTACTCCCGCAACACTGAAGCTTTCTTT; CDR3 protein: CASSYSRNTEAFF
V gene: TRBV5-4; J gene: TRBJ1-3; clone size: .; D gene: .; CDR3 DNA: TGTGCCAGCAGCTTGGGGACATCTGGAAACACCATATATTTT; CDR3 protein: CASSLGTSGNTIYF
V gene: TRBV11-2; J gene: TRBJ1-2; clone size: .; D gene: .; CDR3 DNA: TGTGCCAGCAGCTTAGATCTGCGGGGGGCGGAGGGCTACACCTTC; CDR3 protein: CASSLDLRGAEGYTF
V gene: TRBV6-5; J gene: TRBJ1-5; clone size: .; D gene: .; CDR3 DNA: TGTGCCAGCAGTTACTCGTGGGCCAAGAATCAGCCCCAGCATTTT; CDR3 protein: CASSYSWAKNQPQHF
V gene: TRBV7-2; J gene: TRBJ1-3; clone size: .; D gene: TRBD1; CDR3 DNA: TGTGCCAGCAGCCGGGACAGCTCTGGAAACACCATATATTTT; CDR3 protein: CASSRDSSGNTIYF
V gene: TRBV4-3; J gene: TRBJ1-4; clone size: .; D gene: .; CDR3 DNA: TGCGCCAGCAGCCAAGATGTTCGGGGATCAACTAATGAAAAACTGTTTTTT; CDR3 protein: CASSQDVRGSTNEKLFF
V gene: TRBV4-1; J gene: TRBJ1-5; clone size: .; D gene: .; CDR3 DNA: TGCGCCAGCAGCCAAGTCGGTCAGCCCCAGCATTTT; CDR3 protein: CASSQVGQPQHF
V gene: TRBV28; J gene: TRBJ1-2; clone size: .; D gene: TRBD1; CDR3 DNA: TGTGCCAGCAGTCAACAGGGGGTGAATGGCTACACCTTC; CDR3 protein: CASSQQGVNGYTF
V gene: TRBV2; J gene: TRBJ2-1; clone size: few; D gene: .; CDR3 DNA: TGTGCCAGCAGTGAATCCCAGGGATGGATGGGCAATGAGCAGTTCTTC; CDR3 protein: CASSESQGWMGNEQFF
V gene: TRBV5-6; J gene: TRBJ2-1; clone size: .; D gene: TRBD2; CDR3 DNA: TGTGCCAGCAGCTTGTTGGGACTAGCGGACAATGAGCAGTTCTTC; CDR3 protein: CASSLLGLADNEQFF
V gene: TRBV19; J gene: TRBJ2-4; clone size: .; D gene: .; CDR3 DNA: TGTGCCAGTAGTATGCACGGGGTTCAGTACTTC; CDR3 protein: CASSMHGVQYF
V gene: TRBV7-2; J gene: TRBJ2-7; clone size: .; D gene: .; CDR3 DNA: TGTGCCAGCAGCCCCGCCACAAGGAGTAGGGACGAGCAGTACTTC; CDR3 protein: CASSPATRSRDEQYF
V gene: TRBV5-1; J gene: TRBJ2-7; clone size: few; D gene: TRBD2; CDR3 DNA: TGCGCCAGCAGCCTCGTGGGGGGGTCCTACGAGCAGTACTTC; CDR3 protein: CASSLVGGSYEQYF
V gene: TRBV5-4; J gene: TRBJ1-6; clone size: once; D gene: .; CDR3 DNA: TGTGCCAGCAGCTTGGACAGGAGTGTCGCCTATTCACCCCTCCACTTT; CDR3 protein: CASSLDRSVAYSPLHF
V gene: TRBV7-2; J gene: TRBJ2-1; clone size: .; D gene: TRBD2; CDR3 DNA: TGTGCCAGCAGCCCGACCGGACTAGCGGGAGGACAGGAGCAGTTCTTC; CDR3 protein: CASSPTGLAGGQEQFF
V gene: TRBV28; J gene: TRBJ2-7; clone size: .; D gene: TRBD1; CDR3 DNA: TGTGCCAGCAGTGAAGGACAGGGGTCTGACGAGCAGTACTTC; CDR3 protein: CASSEGQGSDEQYF
V gene: TRBV14; J gene: TRBJ1-1; clone size: few; D gene: .; CDR3 DNA: TGTGCCAGCAGCCGGCGGCGGGGATCGAGGAGCACTGAAGCTTTCTTT; CDR3 protein: CASSRRRGSRSTEAFF